The rows below give T cell receptor beta chains drawn from one sample of a study of blood T cells in healthy people across ages. Each CDR3 protein gets one entry after TCRdb re-called the 5' RACE reads with MiXCR. Among hundreds of thousands of distinct CDR3 sequences listed, more than 45% were seen once. Source material: blood. Receptor source: a man of 80 years or more in good health. Each CDR3 is given with its conserved first and last residue. A D gene is named only where the DNA matches it firmly. Some rows mark clone size as missing; the rest say once, few, many or name a class of expanded clone.

>TRBJ1-2|once|NA|TRBV30
CAWSLGQEYYGYTF
TGTGCCTGGAGTTTGGGGCAGGAATACTATGGCTACACCTTC
>TRBJ1-1|once|NA|TRBV6-4
CASSQEMNTEAFF
TGTGCCAGCAGTCAGGAGATGAACACTGAAGCTTTCTTT
>TRBJ2-4|NA|NA|TRBV7-2
CASNLAPGLAKNIQYF
TGTGCCAGCAACTTAGCTCCCGGGCTAGCCAAAAACATTCAGTACTTC
>TRBJ2-5|NA|NA|TRBV27
CASSTDRGLAETQYF
TGTGCCAGCAGTACTGACAGGGGACTAGCAGAGACCCAGTACTTC
>TRBJ2-1|NA|NA|TRBV7-2
CASSSFVSQRYNEQFF
TGTGCCAGCAGCTCTTTCGTGTCCCAAAGGTACAATGAGCAGTTCTTC
>TRBJ1-1|NA|TRBD1|TRBV7-2
CASSNQGQGPEAFF
TGTGCCAGCAGCAACCAAGGACAGGGCCCTGAAGCTTTCTTT
>TRBJ2-5|few|TRBD2|TRBV5-1
CASSFVVSGGQQETQYF
TGCGCCAGCAGCTTTGTGGTTAGCGGGGGGCAACAAGAGACCCAGTACTTC
>TRBJ2-1|many|TRBD1|TRBV6-5
CASSTRGQGYNEQFF
TGTGCCAGCAGTACGCGGGGACAGGGCTATAATGAGCAGTTCTTC
>TRBJ2-5|NA|TRBD1|TRBV6-1
CASSEAVGDRGRLWETQYF
TGTGCCAGCAGTGAGGCGGTAGGGGACAGGGGTCGCCTTTGGGAGACCCAGTACTTC
>TRBJ2-5|NA|NA|TRBV20-1
CSARETGRETQYF
TGCAGTGCTAGAGAGACAGGTCGAGAGACCCAGTACTTC
>TRBJ2-1|NA|TRBD1|TRBV27
CASSVPGGNEQFF
TGTGCCAGCAGTGTCCCAGGGGGCAATGAGCAGTTCTTC
>TRBJ2-1|NA|TRBD2|TRBV6-1
CASSLTGTSGRVSYNEQFF
TGCGCCAGCAGCCTGACCGGGACTAGCGGGAGAGTTTCCTACAATGAGCAGTTCTTC
>TRBJ1-2|NA|NA|TRBV20-1
CSASQDRQGYGYTF
TGCAGTGCTTCTCAAGACCGGCAAGGGTATGGCTACACCTTC
>TRBJ2-3|few|NA|TRBV29-1
CSVEDQADTQYF
TGCAGCGTTGAAGACCAAGCAGATACGCAGTATTTT
>TRBJ2-7|NA|NA|TRBV20-1
CSAVRGLSYEQYF
TGCAGTGCTGTCCGGGGCCTCTCCTACGAGCAGTACTTC
>TRBJ2-3|NA|TRBD1|TRBV7-2
CASRPTGSAQYF
TGTGCCAGCAGACCGACAGGGTCGGCGCAGTATTTT
>TRBJ2-1|NA|NA|TRBV27
CASRRDSHPEQFF
TGTGCCAGCAGGCGGGACTCCCATCCTGAGCAGTTCTTC
>TRBJ2-1|few|NA|TRBV25-1
CASSADLNEQFF
TGTGCCAGCAGCGCGGACCTCAATGAGCAGTTCTTC
>TRBJ2-1|NA|NA|TRBV11-2
CASSLDKGGWNEQFF
TGTGCCAGCAGCTTAGATAAAGGGGGTTGGAATGAGCAGTTCTTC
>TRBJ1-2|NA|TRBD1|TRBV3-1
CASSPMDRGGGYTF
TGTGCCAGCAGCCCCATGGACAGGGGAGGAGGCTACACCTTC
>TRBJ1-5|NA|TRBD1|TRBV30
CAWSVGGTGLNQPQHF
TGTGCCTGGAGTGTAGGAGGGACAGGTCTCAATCAGCCCCAGCATTTT
>TRBJ2-1|NA|NA|TRBV7-2
CASRRQGPRARNEQFF
TGTGCCAGCAGACGGCAGGGGCCTAGGGCCCGCAATGAGCAGTTCTTC
>TRBJ2-2|NA|TRBD2|TRBV5-1
CASSSRLAGGNTGELFF
TGCGCCAGCAGCTCCCGTCTAGCGGGGGGGAACACCGGGGAGCTGTTTTTT
>TRBJ2-3|NA|NA|TRBV6-5
CASSHPEGGGTQYF
TGTGCCAGCAGCCACCCCGAGGGAGGAGGTACGCAGTATTTT